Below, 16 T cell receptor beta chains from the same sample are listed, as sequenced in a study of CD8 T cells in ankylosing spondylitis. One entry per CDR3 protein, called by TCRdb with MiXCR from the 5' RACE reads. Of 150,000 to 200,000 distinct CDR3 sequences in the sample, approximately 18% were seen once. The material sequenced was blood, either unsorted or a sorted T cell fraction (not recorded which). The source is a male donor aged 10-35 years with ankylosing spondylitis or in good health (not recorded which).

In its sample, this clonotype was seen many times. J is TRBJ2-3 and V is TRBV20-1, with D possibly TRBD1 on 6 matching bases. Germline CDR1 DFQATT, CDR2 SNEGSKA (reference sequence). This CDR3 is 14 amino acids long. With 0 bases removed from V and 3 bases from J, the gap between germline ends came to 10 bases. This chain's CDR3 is CSARDRQGTDTQYF. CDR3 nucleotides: TGCAGTGCTAGAGATCGGCAGGGGACAGATACGCAGTATTTT.

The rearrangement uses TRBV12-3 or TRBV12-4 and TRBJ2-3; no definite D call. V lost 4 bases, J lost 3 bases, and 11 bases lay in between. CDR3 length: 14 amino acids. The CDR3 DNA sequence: TGTGCCAGCAGTTCGGGCGGTGGGACAGATACGCAGTATTTT. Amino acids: CASSSGGGTDTQYF.

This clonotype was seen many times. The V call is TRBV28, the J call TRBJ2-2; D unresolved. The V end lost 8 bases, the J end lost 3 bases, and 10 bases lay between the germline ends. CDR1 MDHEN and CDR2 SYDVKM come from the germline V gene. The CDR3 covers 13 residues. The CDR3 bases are TGTGCCAGCTTCAGAAGGGACACCGGGGAGCTGTTTTTT. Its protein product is CASFRRDTGELFF.

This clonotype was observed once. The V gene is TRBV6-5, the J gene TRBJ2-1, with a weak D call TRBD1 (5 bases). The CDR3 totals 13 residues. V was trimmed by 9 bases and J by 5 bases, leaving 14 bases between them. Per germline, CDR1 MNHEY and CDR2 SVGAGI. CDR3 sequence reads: CASKLLGDNEQFF. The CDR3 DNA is TGTGCCAGTAAACTGTTAGGGGACAATGAGCAGTTCTTC.

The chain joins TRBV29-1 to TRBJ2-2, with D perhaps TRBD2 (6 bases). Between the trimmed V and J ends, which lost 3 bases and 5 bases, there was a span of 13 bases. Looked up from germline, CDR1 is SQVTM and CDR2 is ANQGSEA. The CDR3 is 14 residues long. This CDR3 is CSVDRAGRTGELFF. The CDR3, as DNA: TGCAGCGTTGATCGTGCAGGGAGGACCGGGGAGCTGTTTTTT.

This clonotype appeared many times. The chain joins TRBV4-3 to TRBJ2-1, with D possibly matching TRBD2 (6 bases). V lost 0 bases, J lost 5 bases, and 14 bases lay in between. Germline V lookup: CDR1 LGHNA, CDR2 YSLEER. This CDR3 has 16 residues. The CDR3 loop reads CASSQDLASAHNEQFF. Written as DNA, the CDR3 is TGCGCCAGCAGCCAAGATCTGGCTAGCGCCCACAATGAGCAGTTCTTC.

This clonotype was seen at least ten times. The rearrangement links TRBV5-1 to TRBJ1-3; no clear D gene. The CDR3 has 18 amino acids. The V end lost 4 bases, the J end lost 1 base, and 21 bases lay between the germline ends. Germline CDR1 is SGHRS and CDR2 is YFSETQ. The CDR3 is CASSRESTARGSGNTIYF. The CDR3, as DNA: TGCGCCAGCAGCCGGGAATCGACGGCTAGAGGGTCTGGAAACACCATATATTTT.

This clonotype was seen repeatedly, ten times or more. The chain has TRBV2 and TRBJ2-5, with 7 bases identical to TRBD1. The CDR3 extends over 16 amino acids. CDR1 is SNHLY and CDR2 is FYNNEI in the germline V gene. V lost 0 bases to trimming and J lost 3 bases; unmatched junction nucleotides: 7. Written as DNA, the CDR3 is TGTGCCAGCAGTGAAGCGCCGGGGACAGCAAAAGAGACCCAGTACTTC. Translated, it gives CASSEAPGTAKETQYF.

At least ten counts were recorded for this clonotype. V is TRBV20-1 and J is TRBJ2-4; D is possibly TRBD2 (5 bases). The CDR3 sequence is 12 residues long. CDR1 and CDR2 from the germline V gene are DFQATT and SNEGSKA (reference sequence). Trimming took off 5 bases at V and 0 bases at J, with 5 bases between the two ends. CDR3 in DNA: TGCAGTGCTGGACTAGCCAAAAACATTCAGTACTTC. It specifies CSAGLAKNIQYF.

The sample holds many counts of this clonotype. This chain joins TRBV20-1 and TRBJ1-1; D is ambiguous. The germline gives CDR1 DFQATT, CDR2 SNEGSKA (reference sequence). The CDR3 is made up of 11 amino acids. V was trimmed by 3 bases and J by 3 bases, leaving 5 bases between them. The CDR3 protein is CSARGYTEAFF. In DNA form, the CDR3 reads TGCAGTGCTAGGGGTTACACTGAAGCTTTCTTT.

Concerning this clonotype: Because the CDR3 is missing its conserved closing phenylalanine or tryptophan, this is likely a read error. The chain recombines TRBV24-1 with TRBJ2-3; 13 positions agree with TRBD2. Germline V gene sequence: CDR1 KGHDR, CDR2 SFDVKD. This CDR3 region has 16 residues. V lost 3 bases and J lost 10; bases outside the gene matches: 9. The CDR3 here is CATSDGGLAGVGAQYC. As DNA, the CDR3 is TGTGCCACCAGTGATGGAGGACTAGCGGGAGTAGGAGCGCAGTATTGT.

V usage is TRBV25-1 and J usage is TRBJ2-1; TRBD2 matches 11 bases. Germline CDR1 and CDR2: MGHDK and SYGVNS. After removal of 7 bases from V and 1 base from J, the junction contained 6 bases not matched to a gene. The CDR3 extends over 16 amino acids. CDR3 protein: CASTPTSGISYNEQFF. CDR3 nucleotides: TGTGCCAGCACTCCGACTAGCGGGATATCCTACAATGAGCAGTTCTTC.

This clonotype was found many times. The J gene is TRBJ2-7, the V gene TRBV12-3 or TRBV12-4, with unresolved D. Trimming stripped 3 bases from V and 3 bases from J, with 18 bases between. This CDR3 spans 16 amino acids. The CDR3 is CASSFSPGRAIYEQYF. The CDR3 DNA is TGTGCCAGCAGTTTTTCGCCAGGCCGAGCGATCTACGAGCAGTACTTC.

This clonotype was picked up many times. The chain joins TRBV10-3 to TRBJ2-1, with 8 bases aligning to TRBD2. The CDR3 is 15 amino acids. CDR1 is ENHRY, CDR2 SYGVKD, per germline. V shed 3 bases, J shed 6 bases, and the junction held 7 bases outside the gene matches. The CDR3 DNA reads TGTGCCATCAGTGAAGGGCGGGAGGCCGGCAATGAGCAGTTCTTC. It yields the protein CAISEGREAGNEQFF.

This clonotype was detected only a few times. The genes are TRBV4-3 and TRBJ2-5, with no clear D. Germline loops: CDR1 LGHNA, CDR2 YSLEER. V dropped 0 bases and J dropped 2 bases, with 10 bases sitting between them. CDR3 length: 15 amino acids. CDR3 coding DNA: TGCGCCAGCAGCCAAGATCTGTACAGTCAAGAGACCCAGTACTTC. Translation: CASSQDLYSQETQYF.

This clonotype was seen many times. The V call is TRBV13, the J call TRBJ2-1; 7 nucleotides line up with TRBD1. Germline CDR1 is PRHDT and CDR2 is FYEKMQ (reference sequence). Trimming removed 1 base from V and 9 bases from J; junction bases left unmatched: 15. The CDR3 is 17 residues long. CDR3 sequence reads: CASSLVPSTIRDSEQFF. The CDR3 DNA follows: TGTGCCAGCAGCTTAGTACCCTCTACCATAAGGGACAGTGAGCAGTTCTTC.